The rows below give T cell receptor beta chains drawn from one sample of a study of T-cell memory formation after mild COVID-19. TCRdb ran MiXCR on the 5' RACE reads and lists one entry per CDR3 protein. The data contain roughly 89,000 distinct CDR3 sequences, about 13% of them singletons. The specimen sequenced was PBMCs or a T cell subset sorted from them (not recorded which). Receptor source: an adult woman who had mild COVID-19 (a few samples of this study predate the infection). Cell type and time point are not known. Both conserved end residues are part of each CDR3. Rows give clone size only sometimes, using once, few, many, or a class for an expanded clone.

CDR3: CASSLAQGLAVVDEQFF
size: .
V: TRBV7-6
J: TRBJ2-1

CDR3: CAIRGSHGYTF
size: few
V: TRBV24-1
J: TRBJ1-2

CDR3: CASSLGSRLQPQETQYF
size: few
V: TRBV5-1
J: TRBJ2-5

CDR3: CASSFGQGNQETQYF
size: .
V: TRBV7-9
J: TRBJ2-5

CDR3: CSVVGGNEQFF
size: .
V: TRBV29-1
J: TRBJ2-1

CDR3: CASSFYGTGVYNEQFF
size: few
V: TRBV7-3
J: TRBJ2-1

CDR3: CASSLDGVGPTDTQYF
size: .
V: TRBV12-3/TRBV12-4
J: TRBJ2-3

CDR3: CASSIVGGTTYEQYF
size: few
V: TRBV19
J: TRBJ2-7

CDR3: CASSVDGGLYNEQFF
size: .
V: TRBV9
J: TRBJ2-1

CDR3: CASSSWEQETQYF
size: .
V: TRBV7-2
J: TRBJ2-5

CDR3: CATSDRDRINQPQHF
size: few
V: TRBV24-1
J: TRBJ1-5

CDR3: CASSQDNDLNTEAFF
size: few
V: TRBV4-1
J: TRBJ1-1

CDR3: CAWSGTSGISEQFF
size: .
V: TRBV30
J: TRBJ2-1

CDR3: CASSFWRQGIEKLFF
size: few
V: TRBV7-9
J: TRBJ1-4

CDR3: CASSEFRESYEQYF
size: .
V: TRBV2
J: TRBJ2-7

CDR3: CASRASGSSYNEQFF
size: .
V: TRBV6-2/TRBV6-3
J: TRBJ2-1

CDR3: CATSKGTSGGTDTQYF
size: few
V: TRBV15
J: TRBJ2-3

CDR3: CASSETGGAYGYTF
size: .
V: TRBV5-1
J: TRBJ1-2

CDR3: CSAKIETWGYGYTF
size: many
V: TRBV20-1
J: TRBJ1-2

CDR3: CASSDRSGSNEQFF
size: few
V: TRBV9
J: TRBJ2-1

CDR3: CASSLDRTSGNNEQFF
size: few
V: TRBV7-9
J: TRBJ2-1

CDR3: CAISPLGQSMVNEQFF
size: .
V: TRBV10-3
J: TRBJ2-1